One sample yielded the 7 T cell receptor beta chains listed below, sequenced in a study of Ad26.COV2.S vaccination and SARS-CoV-2 variants. Treatment of the sample: over 15 received Ad26.COV2.S at low or high dose, single or two shots; about five received placebo; per-sample allocation not given. Material that was analyzed had been drawn on day 63 after the first vaccine or placebo injection. Here immunoSEQ multiplex PCR was the method, and the copy in TCRdb shows in-frame clones only, minus some. This sample carries about 480,000 clones, roughly 87% of them seen once, and the ten largest clones take 9.5% to 15%. The material sequenced was peripheral blood, taken in a trial of Ad26.COV2.S vaccine versus placebo. These receptor sequences come from a person between 18 and 65 years old who received the Ad26.COV2.S COVID-19 vaccine or a placebo.

The rearrangement joins TRBV30 to TRBJ1-5, with TRBD1 identical over 7 bases. The ends lost 3 bases at V and 2 bases at J; junction bases unmatched: 4. CDR1 and CDR2 (germline): GTSNPN, SVGIG (reference sequence). The CDR3 covers 14 residues. The CDR3 here is CAWSGTVGNQPQHF. The CDR3 DNA reads TGTGCCTGGAGCGGGACAGTGGGCAATCAGCCCCAGCATTTT.

The V and J genes are TRBV14 and TRBJ2-3; D is uncertain. The CDR3 runs 16 residues. Germline values: CDR1 SGHDN, CDR2 FVKESK. The V and J ends lost 1 base and 0 bases respectively, with 11 bases between them. The CDR3 DNA follows: TGTGCCAGCAGCCAAGCCCCTGGGTCTAGCACAGATACGCAGTATTTT. Its translation is CASSQAPGSSTDTQYF. Complete variable domain (other parts from reference TRBV14 and TRBJ2-3): EAGVTQFPSHSVIEKGQTVTLRCDPISGHDNLYWYRRVMGKEIKFLLHFVKESKQDESGMPNNRFLAERTGGTYSTLKVQPAELEDSGVYFCASSQAPGSSTDTQYFGPGTRLTVL.

V is TRBV5-1 and J is TRBJ1-2, with 7 bases fitting TRBD1. V dropped 4 bases and J dropped 4; count of bases not matched to a gene: 10. Germline V lookup: CDR1 SGHRS, CDR2 YFSETQ. This CDR3 has 15 amino acids. The CDR3 nucleotides are TGCGCCAGCAGCCCCTCCCGACAGGGCCCCTATGGCTACACCTTC. This translates into CASSPSRQGPYGYTF.

This clone occurred once. This sequence joins TRBV5-4 and TRBJ2-7; D is perhaps TRBD2 (6 bases). This CDR3 spans 15 amino acids. Germline CDR1 is SGHNT and CDR2 is YYREEE (reference sequence). V was clipped by 0 bases and J by 6 bases, with 16 bases between them. DNA of the CDR3: TGTGCCAGCAGCTTGGGCCCGCTCCTGGGAGGCGAGCAGTACTTC. This encodes CASSLGPLLGGEQYF.

This sequence joins TRBV27 and TRBJ1-4; 9 bases map to TRBD1. CDR1 and CDR2 from the germline V gene are MNHEY and SMNVEV (reference sequence). The CDR3 is 13 residues long. V dropped 5 bases and J dropped 11; count of bases not matched to a gene: 6. The CDR3 reads CASSTRDRVKLFF. CDR3 DNA sequence: TGTGCCAGCAGTACCCGGGACAGGGTGAAACTGTTTTTT.

This clone has a single count. This chain uses TRBV5-1 with TRBJ2-4; 7 nucleotides match TRBD2. Per germline, CDR1 SGHRS and CDR2 YFSETQ. The CDR3 sequence is 16 residues long. The V and J ends lost 5 bases and 3 bases, in that order; junction bases with no gene match: 11. The chain's CDR3 is CASSPSGALVKNIQYF. Written as DNA, the CDR3 is TGCGCCAGCAGTCCTAGCGGCGCATTAGTCAAAAACATTCAGTACTTC. Full variable domain (outside the CDR3, taken from reference TRBV5-1 and TRBJ2-4): KAGVTQTPRYLIKTRGQQVTLSCSPISGHRSVSWYQQTPGQGLQFLFEYFSETQRNKGNFPGRFSGRQFSNSRSEMNVSTLELGDSALYLCASSPSGALVKNIQYFGAGTRLSVL.

The rearrangement uses TRBV5-6 and TRBJ2-7, with D possibly called TRBD1 or TRBD2 (6 bases each). The V end was cut by 0 bases, the J end by 12 bases, with 22 bases between. Germline assignment: CDR1 SGHDT and CDR2 YYEEEE. This CDR3 is built from 15 residues. The CDR3 nucleotides read TGTGCCAGCAGCTTGGTAGGGCGGGACACTTCCAAGGGGTACTTC. The encoded protein is CASSLVGRDTSKGYF.